Listed below are T cell receptor beta chains from one sample, sequenced in a study of blood T cell repertoires in COVID-19. The data were produced by immunoSEQ multiplex PCR, yet TCRdb's version contains in-frame clones alone and is incomplete. This table holds around 100,000 clones, roughly 85% found once. Sequenced sample: peripheral blood. Receptors originate from a man aged 65 to 85 with active or convalescent COVID-19. Each CDR3 is given with its conserved first and last residue. The D gene is left open where the match is weak. Not every row has a clone size; where given, it reads once, few, many or a size class.

clone size: once; D gene: TRBD2; J gene: TRBJ2-3; CDR3 length: 15; V gene: TRBV6-2/TRBV6-3; CDR3 protein: CASSSGTSGFRTQYF; CDR3 DNA: TGTGCCAGCAGCTCAGGGACTAGCGGGTTTCGTACGCAGTATTTT
clone size: NA; D gene: TRBD2; J gene: TRBJ2-2; CDR3 length: 16; V gene: TRBV27; CDR3 protein: CASSLGLALPRGELFF; CDR3 DNA: TGTGCCAGCAGTTTGGGACTAGCGCTTCCAAGGGGGGAGCTGTTTTTT
clone size: few; D gene: TRBD1; J gene: TRBJ2-7; CDR3 length: 13; V gene: TRBV12-3/TRBV12-4; CDR3 protein: CASRSGTDYEQYF; CDR3 DNA: TGTGCCAGCAGGTCCGGGACAGACTACGAGCAGTACTTC
clone size: NA; D gene: NA; J gene: TRBJ1-1; CDR3 length: 14; V gene: TRBV19; CDR3 protein: CASSTGGLNTEAFF; CDR3 DNA: TGTGCCAGTAGTACCGGGGGTCTCAACACTGAAGCTTTCTTT
clone size: NA; D gene: TRBD1; J gene: TRBJ2-2; CDR3 length: 17; V gene: TRBV4-3; CDR3 protein: CASSQDGGTGAAGELFF; CDR3 DNA: TGCGCCAGCAGCCAAGATGGCGGGACAGGGGCGGCCGGGGAGCTGTTTTTT
clone size: NA; D gene: NA; J gene: TRBJ1-2; CDR3 length: 15; V gene: TRBV15; CDR3 protein: CATSRDSEGPYGYTF; CDR3 DNA: TGTGCCACCAGCAGAGATTCGGAGGGCCCCTATGGCTACACCTTC
clone size: NA; D gene: TRBD1; J gene: TRBJ1-4; CDR3 length: 16; V gene: TRBV9; CDR3 protein: CASSVESGGFNEKLFF; CDR3 DNA: TGTGCCAGCAGCGTAGAATCAGGGGGATTTAATGAAAAACTGTTTTTT
clone size: NA; D gene: TRBD1; J gene: TRBJ1-2; CDR3 length: 14; V gene: TRBV4-3; CDR3 protein: CASSRGDRVNGYTF; CDR3 DNA: TGCGCCAGCAGCCGGGGGGACAGGGTCAATGGCTACACCTTC
clone size: few; D gene: TRBD1; J gene: TRBJ2-1; CDR3 length: 13; V gene: TRBV3-1/TRBV3-2; CDR3 protein: CASRKGQTSEQFF; CDR3 DNA: TGTGCCAGCAGAAAGGGACAGACGAGCGAGCAGTTCTTC
clone size: NA; D gene: NA; J gene: TRBJ1-1; CDR3 length: 11; V gene: TRBV29-1; CDR3 protein: CSLSSGPEAFF; CDR3 DNA: TGCAGCCTGAGCAGCGGTCCTGAAGCTTTCTTT
clone size: NA; D gene: NA; J gene: TRBJ1-2; CDR3 length: 15; V gene: TRBV21-1; CDR3 protein: CASSKVPGGNYGYTF; CDR3 DNA: TGTGCCAGCAGCAAAGTTCCGGGGGGCAACTATGGCTACACCTTC
clone size: NA; D gene: NA; J gene: TRBJ2-5; CDR3 length: 15; V gene: TRBV15; CDR3 protein: CATSRDDRSGETQYF; CDR3 DNA: TGTGCCACCAGCAGAGATGACAGAAGTGGTGAGACCCAGTACTTC
clone size: NA; D gene: TRBD2; J gene: TRBJ2-3; CDR3 length: 15; V gene: TRBV6-2/TRBV6-3; CDR3 protein: CASSTLAGATDTQYF; CDR3 DNA: TGTGCCAGCAGTACACTAGCGGGGGCGACAGATACGCAGTATTTT
clone size: NA; D gene: TRBD1; J gene: TRBJ1-2; CDR3 length: 15; V gene: TRBV7-6; CDR3 protein: CASSSRQGLPSGYTF; CDR3 DNA: TGTGCCAGCAGCTCCCGACAGGGCCTACCGTCTGGCTACACCTTC
clone size: once; D gene: TRBD1; J gene: TRBJ1-5; CDR3 length: 16; V gene: TRBV7-2; CDR3 protein: CASSRSGTGGHQPQHF; CDR3 DNA: TGTGCCAGCAGCCGTTCTGGGACAGGGGGCCATCAGCCCCAGCATTTT
clone size: many; D gene: NA; J gene: TRBJ1-1; CDR3 length: 14; V gene: TRBV10-2; CDR3 protein: CASEKGGEGTEAFF; CDR3 DNA: TGCGCCAGCGAAAAAGGGGGGGAGGGCACTGAAGCTTTCTTT
clone size: once; D gene: TRBD2; J gene: TRBJ2-7; CDR3 length: 13; V gene: TRBV24-1; CDR3 protein: CATSGGGSYEQYF; CDR3 DNA: TGTGCCACCAGTGGGGGGGGATCCTACGAGCAGTACTTC
clone size: NA; D gene: NA; J gene: TRBJ2-1; CDR3 length: 15; V gene: TRBV15; CDR3 protein: CATSTPRTDNNEQFF; CDR3 DNA: TGTGCCACCAGCACCCCTCGGACGGACAACAATGAGCAGTTCTTC